This T cell receptor beta chain was found in a study of cytomegalovirus exposure and HLA in healthy donors. Remarks on this clone: No antigen is known for it.

General study points: About 87% or about 30% of the time was how often most TCR beta V segments were productive, according to an earlier analysis.

Both 60 Vbeta primers and 13 Jbeta primers went into the PCR. Profiled with immunoSEQ multiplex PCR; TCRdb holds only in-frame clones, not every one. The table has around 250,000 clones, about 80% seen once. The CDR3 runs 14 residues. Germline values: CDR1 GTSNPN, CDR2 SVGIG (reference sequence). With 8 bases removed from V and 0 bases from J, the gap between germline ends came to 14 bases. The chain has TRBV30 and TRBJ2-1; D gene ambiguous. The sequencing sample was made of PBMCs. The origin of this receptor is a woman between 55 and 75 years old in good health and CMV-seropositive. The CDR3 DNA reads TGTGCCCGGTCTACTGAGAGCTCCTACAATGAGCAGTTCTTC. Translation: CARSTESSYNEQFF.